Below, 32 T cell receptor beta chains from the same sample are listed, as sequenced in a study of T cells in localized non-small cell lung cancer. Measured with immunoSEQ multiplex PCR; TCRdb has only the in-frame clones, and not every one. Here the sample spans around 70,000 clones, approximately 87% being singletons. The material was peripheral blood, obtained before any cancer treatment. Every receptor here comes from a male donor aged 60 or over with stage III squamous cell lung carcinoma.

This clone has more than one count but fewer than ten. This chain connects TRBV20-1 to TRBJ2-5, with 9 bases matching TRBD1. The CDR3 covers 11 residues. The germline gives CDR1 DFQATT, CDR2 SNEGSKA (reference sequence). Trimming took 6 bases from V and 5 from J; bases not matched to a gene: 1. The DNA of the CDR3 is TGCAGTGCAGGGACAGGGGAGACCCAGTACTTC. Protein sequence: CSAGTGETQYF.

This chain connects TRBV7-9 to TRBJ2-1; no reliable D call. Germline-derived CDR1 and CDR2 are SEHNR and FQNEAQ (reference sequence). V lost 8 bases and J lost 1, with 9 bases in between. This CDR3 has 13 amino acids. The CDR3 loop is CASHSGSYNEQFF. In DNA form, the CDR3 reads TGTGCCAGCCACTCCGGGTCCTACAATGAGCAGTTCTTC.

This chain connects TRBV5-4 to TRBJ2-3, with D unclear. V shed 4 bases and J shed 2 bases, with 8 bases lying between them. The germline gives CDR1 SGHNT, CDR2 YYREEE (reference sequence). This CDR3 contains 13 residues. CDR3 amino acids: CASSVKNTDTQYF. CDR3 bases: TGTGCCAGCAGCGTAAAAAACACAGATACGCAGTATTTT.

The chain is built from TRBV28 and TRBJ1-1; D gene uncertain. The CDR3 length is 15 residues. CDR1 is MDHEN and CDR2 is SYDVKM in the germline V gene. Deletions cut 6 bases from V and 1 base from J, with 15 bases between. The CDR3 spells CASSPPHGRNTEAFF. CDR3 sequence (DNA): TGTGCCAGCAGCCCCCCCCACGGTAGGAACACTGAAGCTTTCTTT.

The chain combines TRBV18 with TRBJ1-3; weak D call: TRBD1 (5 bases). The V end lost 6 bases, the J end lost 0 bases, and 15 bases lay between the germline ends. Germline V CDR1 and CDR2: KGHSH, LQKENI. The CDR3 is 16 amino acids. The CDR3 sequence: CASSLGRGHSGNTIYF. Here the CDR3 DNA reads TGTGCCAGCTCCCTTGGGCGCGGACACTCTGGAAACACCATATATTTT.

The CDR3 protein is CASSLSTYGYTF. CDR3 sequence (DNA): TGCGCCAGCAGCTTGTCGACGTATGGCTACACCTTC. The chain is built from TRBV5-1 and TRBJ1-2; D unclear. This CDR3 spans 12 amino acids. Germline V gene lookup returns CDR1 SGHRS and CDR2 YFSETQ. V gave up 1 base and J gave up 5 bases, with 6 bases separating them.

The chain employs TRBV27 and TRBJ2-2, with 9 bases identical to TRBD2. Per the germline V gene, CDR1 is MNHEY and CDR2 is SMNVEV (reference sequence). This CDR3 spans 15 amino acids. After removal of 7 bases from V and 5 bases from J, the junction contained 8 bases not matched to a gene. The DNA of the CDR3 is TGTGCCAGCATGCGGGGGGGCGTTTTGACCGGGGAGCTGTTTTTT. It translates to CASMRGGVLTGELFF.

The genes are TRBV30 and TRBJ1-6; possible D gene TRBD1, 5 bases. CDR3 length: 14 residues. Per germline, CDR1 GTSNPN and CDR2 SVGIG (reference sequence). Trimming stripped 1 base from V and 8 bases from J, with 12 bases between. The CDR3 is CAWSGRGGDSPLHF. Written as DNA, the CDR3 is TGTGCCTGGAGTGGCCGGGGGGGGGATTCACCCCTCCACTTT.

CDR3 sequence reads: CASSQDKGRFEQFF. CDR3 DNA: TGCGCCAGCAGCCAAGATAAAGGGAGATTTGAGCAGTTCTTC. The chain is built from TRBV4-1 and TRBJ2-1; tentative D call: TRBD2 (5 bases). CDR1 and CDR2 (germline): MGHRA, YSYEKL. V was pared by 0 bases and J by 9 bases, with 12 bases between. The CDR3 is 14 residues long.

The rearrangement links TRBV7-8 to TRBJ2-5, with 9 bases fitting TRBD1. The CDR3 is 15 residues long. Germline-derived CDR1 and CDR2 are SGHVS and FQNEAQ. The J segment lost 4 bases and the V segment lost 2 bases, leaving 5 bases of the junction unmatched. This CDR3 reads CASSLNRGQGETQYF. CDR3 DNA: TGTGCCAGCAGCTTAAACAGGGGGCAGGGAGAGACCCAGTACTTC.

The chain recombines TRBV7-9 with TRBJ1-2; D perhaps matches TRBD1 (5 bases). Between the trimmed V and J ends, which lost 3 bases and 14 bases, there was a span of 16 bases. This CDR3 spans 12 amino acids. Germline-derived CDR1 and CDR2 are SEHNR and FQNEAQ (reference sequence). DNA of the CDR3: TGTGCCAGCAGCTTCGGGGGACGTTCCTTTACCTTC. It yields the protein CASSFGGRSFTF.

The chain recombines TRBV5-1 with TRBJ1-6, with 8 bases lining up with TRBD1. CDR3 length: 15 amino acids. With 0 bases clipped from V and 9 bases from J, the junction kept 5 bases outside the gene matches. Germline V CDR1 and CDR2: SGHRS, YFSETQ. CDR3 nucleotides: TGCGCCAGCAGCTTGGACGGACAGGGCCTTTCACCCCTCCACTTT. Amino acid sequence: CASSLDGQGLSPLHF.

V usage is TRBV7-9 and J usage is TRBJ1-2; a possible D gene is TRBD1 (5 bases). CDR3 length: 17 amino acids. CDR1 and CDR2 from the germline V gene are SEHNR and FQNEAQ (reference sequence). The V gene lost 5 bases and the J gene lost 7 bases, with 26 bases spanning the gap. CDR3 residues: CASSPVPSLTEGIGYTF. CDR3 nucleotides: TGTGCCAGCAGCCCCGTCCCAAGCCTGACAGAAGGGATTGGCTACACCTTC.

CDR3: CASSSGQGRGTGELFF. The CDR3 bases are TGTGCCAGCAGTTCCGGACAGGGGCGTGGCACCGGGGAGCTGTTTTTT. The chain couples TRBV28 to TRBJ2-2; 9 bases are shared with TRBD1. CDR1 and CDR2 from the germline V gene are MDHEN and SYDVKM. V lost 4 bases to trimming and J lost 4 bases; unmatched junction nucleotides: 7. CDR3 length equals 16 residues.

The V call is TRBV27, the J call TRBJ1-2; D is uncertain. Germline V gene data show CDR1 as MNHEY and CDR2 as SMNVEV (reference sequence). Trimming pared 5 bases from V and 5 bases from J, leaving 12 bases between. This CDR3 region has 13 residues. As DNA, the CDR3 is TGTGCCAGCAGTCCGAATAGGGTTTATGGCTACACCTTC. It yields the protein CASSPNRVYGYTF.

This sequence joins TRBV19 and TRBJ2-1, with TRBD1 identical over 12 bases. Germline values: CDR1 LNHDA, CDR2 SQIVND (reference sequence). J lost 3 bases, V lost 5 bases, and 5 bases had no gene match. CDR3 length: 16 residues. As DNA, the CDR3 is TGTGCCAGTAGTGCGGGACAGGGGGCTTTCTACAATGAGCAGTTCTTC. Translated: CASSAGQGAFYNEQFF.

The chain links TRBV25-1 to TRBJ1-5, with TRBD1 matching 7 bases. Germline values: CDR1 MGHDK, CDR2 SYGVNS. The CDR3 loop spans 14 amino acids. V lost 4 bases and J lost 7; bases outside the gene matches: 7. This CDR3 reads CASSALGQPQPQHF. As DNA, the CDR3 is TGTGCCAGCAGTGCCTTGGGACAGCCGCAGCCCCAGCATTTT.

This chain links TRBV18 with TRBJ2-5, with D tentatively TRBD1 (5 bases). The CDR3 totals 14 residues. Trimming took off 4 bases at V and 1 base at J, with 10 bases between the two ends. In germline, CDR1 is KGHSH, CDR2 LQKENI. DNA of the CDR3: TGTGCCAGCTCACTCCGGCAGGGCCAAGAGACCCAGTACTTC. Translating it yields CASSLRQGQETQYF.

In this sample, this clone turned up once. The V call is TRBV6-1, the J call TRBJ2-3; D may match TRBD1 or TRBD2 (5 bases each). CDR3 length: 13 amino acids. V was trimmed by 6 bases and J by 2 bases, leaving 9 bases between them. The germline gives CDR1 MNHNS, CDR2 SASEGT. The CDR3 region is CASRGDPTDTQYF. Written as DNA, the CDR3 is TGTGCCAGCAGGGGGGACCCCACAGATACGCAGTATTTT.

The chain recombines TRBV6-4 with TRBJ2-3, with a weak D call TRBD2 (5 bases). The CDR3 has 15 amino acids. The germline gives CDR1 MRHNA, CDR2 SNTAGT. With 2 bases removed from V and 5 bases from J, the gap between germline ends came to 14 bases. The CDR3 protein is CASSDETPEEDTQYF. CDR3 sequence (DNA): TGTGCCAGCAGTGACGAAACACCGGAGGAAGATACGCAGTATTTT.

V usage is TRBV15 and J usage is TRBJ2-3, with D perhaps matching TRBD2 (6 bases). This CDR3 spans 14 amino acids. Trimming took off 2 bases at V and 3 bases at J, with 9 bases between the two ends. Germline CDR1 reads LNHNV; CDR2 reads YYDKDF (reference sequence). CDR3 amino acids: CATSRSLATDTQYF. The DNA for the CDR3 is TGTGCCACCAGCAGAAGTCTAGCGACAGATACGCAGTATTTT.

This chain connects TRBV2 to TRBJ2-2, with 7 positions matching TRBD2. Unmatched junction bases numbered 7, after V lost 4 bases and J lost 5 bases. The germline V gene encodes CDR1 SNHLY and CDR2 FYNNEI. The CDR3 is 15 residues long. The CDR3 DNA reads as TGTGCCAGCAGTGTTGGCAGCGGGGTTACCGGGGAGCTGTTTTTT. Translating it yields CASSVGSGVTGELFF.

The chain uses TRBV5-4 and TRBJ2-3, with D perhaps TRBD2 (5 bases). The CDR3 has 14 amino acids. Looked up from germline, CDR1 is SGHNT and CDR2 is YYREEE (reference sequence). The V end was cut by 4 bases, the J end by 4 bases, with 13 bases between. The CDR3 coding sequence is TGTGCCAGCAGCCCAACTAGGTGGGCAGATACGCAGTATTTT. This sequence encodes CASSPTRWADTQYF.

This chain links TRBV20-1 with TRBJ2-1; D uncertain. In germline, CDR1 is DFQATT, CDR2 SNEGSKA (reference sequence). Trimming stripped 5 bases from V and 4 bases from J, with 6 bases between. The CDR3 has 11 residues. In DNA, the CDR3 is TGCAGTGCTGGAACGTACAATGAGCAGTTCTTC. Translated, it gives CSAGTYNEQFF.

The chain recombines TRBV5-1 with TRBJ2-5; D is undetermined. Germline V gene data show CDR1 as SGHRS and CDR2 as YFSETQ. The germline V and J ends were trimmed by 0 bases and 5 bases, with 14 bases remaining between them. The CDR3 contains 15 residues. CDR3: CASSLERVVSETQYF. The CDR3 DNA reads TGCGCCAGCAGCTTGGAAAGGGTCGTATCGGAGACCCAGTACTTC.

As DNA, the CDR3 is TGCAGCGTTGAGGGGGGGCCCGGCACCGGGGAGCTGTTTTTT. Translation: CSVEGGPGTGELFF. V and J are TRBV29-1 and TRBJ2-2; weak D call: TRBD2 (7 bases). V lost 3 bases, J lost 4 bases, and 12 bases lay in between. The CDR3 has 14 residues. Germline loops: CDR1 SQVTM, CDR2 ANQGSEA.

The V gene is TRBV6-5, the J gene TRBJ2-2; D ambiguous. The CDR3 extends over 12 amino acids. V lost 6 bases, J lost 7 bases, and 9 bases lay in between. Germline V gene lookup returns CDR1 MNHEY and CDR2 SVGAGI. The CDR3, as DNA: TGTGCCAGCAGGGGGTACGGCGGGGAGCTGTTTTTT. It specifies CASRGYGGELFF.

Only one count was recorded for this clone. The CDR3: CASSYSSQGVNQPQHF. As DNA, the CDR3 is TGTGCCAGCAGTTACTCGAGTCAGGGGGTAAATCAGCCCCAGCATTTT. The J gene is TRBJ1-5, the V gene TRBV6-5, with 7 bases fitting TRBD1. V lost 0 bases to trimming and J lost 4 bases; unmatched junction nucleotides: 6. Germline loops: CDR1 MNHEY, CDR2 SVGAGI. This CDR3 comprises 16 residues.

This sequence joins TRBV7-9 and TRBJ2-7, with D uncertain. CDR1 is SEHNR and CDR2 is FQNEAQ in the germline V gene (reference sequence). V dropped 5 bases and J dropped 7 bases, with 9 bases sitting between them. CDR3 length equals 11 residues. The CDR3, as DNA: TGTGCCAGCAGCGTCACCCTGGAGCAGTACTTC. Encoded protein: CASSVTLEQYF.

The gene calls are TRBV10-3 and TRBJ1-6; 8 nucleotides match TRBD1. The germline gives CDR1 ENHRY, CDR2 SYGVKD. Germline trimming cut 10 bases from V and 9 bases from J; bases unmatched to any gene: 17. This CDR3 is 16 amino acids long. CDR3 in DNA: TGTGCCACCCAATCCTCTACAGGGGGGAGGATTTCACCCCTCCACTTT. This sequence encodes CATQSSTGGRISPLHF.

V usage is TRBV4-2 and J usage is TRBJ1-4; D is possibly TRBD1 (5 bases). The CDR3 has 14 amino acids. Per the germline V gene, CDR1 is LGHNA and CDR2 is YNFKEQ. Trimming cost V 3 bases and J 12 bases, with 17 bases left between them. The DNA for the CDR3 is TGTGCCAGCAGCCAGGGGGTTTTAGGAACACAACTGTTTTTT. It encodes CASSQGVLGTQLFF.

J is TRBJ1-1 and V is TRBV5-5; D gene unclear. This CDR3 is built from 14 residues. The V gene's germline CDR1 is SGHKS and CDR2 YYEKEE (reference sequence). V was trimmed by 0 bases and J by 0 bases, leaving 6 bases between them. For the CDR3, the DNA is TGTGCCAGCAGCTTGGTAGGCGTGAACACTGAAGCTTTCTTT. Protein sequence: CASSLVGVNTEAFF.